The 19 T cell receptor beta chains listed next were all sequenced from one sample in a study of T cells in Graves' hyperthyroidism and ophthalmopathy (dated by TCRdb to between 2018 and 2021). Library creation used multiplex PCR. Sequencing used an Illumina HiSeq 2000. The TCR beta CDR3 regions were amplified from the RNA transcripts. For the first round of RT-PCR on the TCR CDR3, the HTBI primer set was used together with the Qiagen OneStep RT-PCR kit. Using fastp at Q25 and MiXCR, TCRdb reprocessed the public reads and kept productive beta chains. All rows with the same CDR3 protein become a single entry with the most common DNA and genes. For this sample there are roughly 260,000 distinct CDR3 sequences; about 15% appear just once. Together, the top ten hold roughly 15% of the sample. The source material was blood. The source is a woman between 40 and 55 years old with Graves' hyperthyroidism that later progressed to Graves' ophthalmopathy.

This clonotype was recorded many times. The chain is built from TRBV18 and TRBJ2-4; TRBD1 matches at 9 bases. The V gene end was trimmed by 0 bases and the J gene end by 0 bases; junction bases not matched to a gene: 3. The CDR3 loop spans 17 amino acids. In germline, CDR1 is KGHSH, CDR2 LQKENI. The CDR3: CASSPPGQGIAKNIQYF. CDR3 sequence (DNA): TGTGCCAGCTCACCACCGGGACAGGGTATAGCCAAAAACATTCAGTACTTC.

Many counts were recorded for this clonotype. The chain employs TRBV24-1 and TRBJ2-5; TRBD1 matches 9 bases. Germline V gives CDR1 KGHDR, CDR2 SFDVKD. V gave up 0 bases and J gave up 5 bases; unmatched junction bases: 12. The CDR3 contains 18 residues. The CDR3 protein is CATSDLTPGTGMRETQYF. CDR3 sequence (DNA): TGTGCCACCAGTGATTTGACCCCCGGGACAGGGATGCGGGAGACCCAGTACTTC.

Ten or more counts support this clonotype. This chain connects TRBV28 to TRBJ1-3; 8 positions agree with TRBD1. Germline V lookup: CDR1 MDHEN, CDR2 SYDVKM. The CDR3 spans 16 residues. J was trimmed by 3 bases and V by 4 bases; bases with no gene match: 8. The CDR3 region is CASSSPTGGVGNTIYF. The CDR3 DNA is TGTGCCAGCAGTTCGCCCACAGGGGGTGTTGGAAACACCATATATTTT.

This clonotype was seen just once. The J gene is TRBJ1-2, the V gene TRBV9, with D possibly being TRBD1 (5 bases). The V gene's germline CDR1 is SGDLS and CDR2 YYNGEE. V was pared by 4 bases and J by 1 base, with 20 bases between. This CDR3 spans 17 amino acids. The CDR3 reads CASSKAYGTGDNYGYTF. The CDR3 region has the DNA TGTGCCAGCAGCAAAGCCTATGGAACAGGAGATAACTATGGCTACACCTTC.

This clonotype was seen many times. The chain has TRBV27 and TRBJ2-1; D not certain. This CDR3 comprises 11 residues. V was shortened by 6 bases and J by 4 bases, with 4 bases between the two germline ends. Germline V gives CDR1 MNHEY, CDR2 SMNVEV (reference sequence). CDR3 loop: CASSLYNEQFF. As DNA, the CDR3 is TGTGCCAGCAGCCTATACAATGAGCAGTTCTTC.

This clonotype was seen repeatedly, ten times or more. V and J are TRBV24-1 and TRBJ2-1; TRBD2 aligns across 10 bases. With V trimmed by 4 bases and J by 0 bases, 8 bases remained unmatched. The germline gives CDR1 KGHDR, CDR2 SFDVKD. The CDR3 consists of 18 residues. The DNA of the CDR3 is TGTGCCACCAGTGACCGAGGGGCTAGCGGGAGCTCCTACAATGAGCAGTTCTTC. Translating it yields CATSDRGASGSSYNEQFF.

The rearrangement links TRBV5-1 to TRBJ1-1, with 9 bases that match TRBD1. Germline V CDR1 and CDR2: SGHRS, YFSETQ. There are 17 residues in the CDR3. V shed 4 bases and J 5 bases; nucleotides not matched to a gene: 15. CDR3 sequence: CASSVPRTGDVRTEAFF. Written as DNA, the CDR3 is TGCGCCAGCAGCGTTCCGCGGACAGGGGACGTAAGGACTGAAGCTTTCTTT. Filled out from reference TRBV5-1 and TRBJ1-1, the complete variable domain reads KAGVTQTPRYLIKTRGQQVTLSCSPISGHRSVSWYQQTPGQGLQFLFEYFSETQRNKGNFPGRFSGRQFSNSRSEMNVSTLELGDSALYLCASSVPRTGDVRTEAFFGQGTRLTVV.

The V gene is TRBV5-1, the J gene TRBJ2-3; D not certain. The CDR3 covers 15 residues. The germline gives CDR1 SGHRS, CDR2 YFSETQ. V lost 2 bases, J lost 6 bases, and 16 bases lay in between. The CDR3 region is CASSLTIGSGDTQYF. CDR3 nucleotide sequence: TGCGCCAGCAGCTTAACAATCGGGTCTGGGGATACGCAGTATTTT.

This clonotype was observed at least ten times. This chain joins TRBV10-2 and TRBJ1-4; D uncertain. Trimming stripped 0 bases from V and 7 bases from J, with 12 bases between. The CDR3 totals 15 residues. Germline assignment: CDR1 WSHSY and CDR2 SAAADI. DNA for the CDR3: TGCGCCAGCAGTGAGTCGAGAGGGAATAGTGAAAAACTGTTTTTT. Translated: CASSESRGNSEKLFF.

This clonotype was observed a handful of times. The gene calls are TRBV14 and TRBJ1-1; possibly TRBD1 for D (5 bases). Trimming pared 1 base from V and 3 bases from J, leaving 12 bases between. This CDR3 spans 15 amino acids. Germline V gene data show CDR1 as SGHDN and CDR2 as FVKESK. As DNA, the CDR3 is TGTGCCAGCAGCCAAGTTGACAGACAACACACTGAAGCTTTCTTT. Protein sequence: CASSQVDRQHTEAFF.

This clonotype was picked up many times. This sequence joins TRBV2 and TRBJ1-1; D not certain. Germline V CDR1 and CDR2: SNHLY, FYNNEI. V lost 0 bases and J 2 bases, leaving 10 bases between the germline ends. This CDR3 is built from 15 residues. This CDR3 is CASSEAPTTNTEAFF. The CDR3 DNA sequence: TGTGCCAGCAGTGAAGCGCCGACAACAAACACTGAAGCTTTCTTT.

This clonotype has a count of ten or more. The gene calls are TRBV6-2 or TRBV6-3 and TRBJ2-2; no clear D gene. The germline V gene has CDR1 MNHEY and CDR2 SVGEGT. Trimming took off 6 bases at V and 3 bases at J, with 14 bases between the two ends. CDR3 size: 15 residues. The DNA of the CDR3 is TGTGCCAGCAGCAAAACCACAATGGACACCGGGGAGCTGTTTTTT. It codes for CASSKTTMDTGELFF.

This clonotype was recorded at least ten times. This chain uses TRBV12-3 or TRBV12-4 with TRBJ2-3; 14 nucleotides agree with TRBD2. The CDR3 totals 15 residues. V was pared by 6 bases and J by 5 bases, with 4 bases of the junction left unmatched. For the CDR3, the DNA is TGTGCCAGCAGCCGACTAGCGGGGGGGGTAGATACGCAGTATTTT. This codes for CASSRLAGGVDTQYF.

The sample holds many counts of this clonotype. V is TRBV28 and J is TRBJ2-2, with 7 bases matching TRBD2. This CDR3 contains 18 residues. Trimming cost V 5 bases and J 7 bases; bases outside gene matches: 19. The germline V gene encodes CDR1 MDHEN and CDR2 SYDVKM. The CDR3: CASSPPRTGTNVIGELFF. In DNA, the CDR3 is TGTGCCAGCAGTCCCCCAAGGACCGGGACTAATGTGATCGGGGAGCTGTTTTTT.

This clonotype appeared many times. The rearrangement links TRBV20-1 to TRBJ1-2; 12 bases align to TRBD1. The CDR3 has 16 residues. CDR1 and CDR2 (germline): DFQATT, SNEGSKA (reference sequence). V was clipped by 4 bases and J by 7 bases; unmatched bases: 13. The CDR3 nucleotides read TGCAGTGCTATTTTGACCGGGACAGGGGGCTTTGGTGGCTACACCTTC. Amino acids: CSAILTGTGGFGGYTF.

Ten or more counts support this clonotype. The CDR3 protein is CASSQGGIGTQYF. DNA of the CDR3: TGTGCCAGCAGCCAAGGTGGGATCGGTACGCAGTATTTT. The V gene is TRBV3-1, the J gene TRBJ2-3; D gene uncertain. Germline-derived CDR1 and CDR2 are LGHDT and YNNKEL (reference sequence). The CDR3 spans 13 residues. Trimming left V 1 base short and J 8 bases short, with 10 bases between.

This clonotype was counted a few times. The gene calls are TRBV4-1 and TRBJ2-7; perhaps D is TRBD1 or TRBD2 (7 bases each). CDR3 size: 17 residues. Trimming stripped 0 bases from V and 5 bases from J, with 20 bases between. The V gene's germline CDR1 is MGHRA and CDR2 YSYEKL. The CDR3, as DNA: TGCGCCAGCAGCCAAGATAGGGGGCGGGGGCAAAGGAACGAGCAGTACTTC. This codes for CASSQDRGRGQRNEQYF.

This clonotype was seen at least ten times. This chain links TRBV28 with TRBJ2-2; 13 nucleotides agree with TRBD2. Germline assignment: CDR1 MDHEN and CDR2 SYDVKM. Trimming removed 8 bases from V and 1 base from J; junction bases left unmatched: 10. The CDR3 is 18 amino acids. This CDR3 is CASEGRGLAGLNTGELFF. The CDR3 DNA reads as TGTGCCAGCGAGGGTAGGGGACTAGCGGGACTGAACACCGGGGAGCTGTTTTTT.

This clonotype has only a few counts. CDR3 loop: CSARDRAPGEPQHF. The CDR3 nucleotides are TGCAGTGCTAGAGATAGGGCACCTGGGGAGCCCCAGCATTTT. V usage is TRBV20-1 and J usage is TRBJ1-5; D is ambiguous. The V gene lost 0 bases and the J gene lost 8 bases, with 14 bases spanning the gap. Germline lookup yields CDR1 DFQATT and CDR2 SNEGSKA (reference sequence). The CDR3 consists of 14 residues.